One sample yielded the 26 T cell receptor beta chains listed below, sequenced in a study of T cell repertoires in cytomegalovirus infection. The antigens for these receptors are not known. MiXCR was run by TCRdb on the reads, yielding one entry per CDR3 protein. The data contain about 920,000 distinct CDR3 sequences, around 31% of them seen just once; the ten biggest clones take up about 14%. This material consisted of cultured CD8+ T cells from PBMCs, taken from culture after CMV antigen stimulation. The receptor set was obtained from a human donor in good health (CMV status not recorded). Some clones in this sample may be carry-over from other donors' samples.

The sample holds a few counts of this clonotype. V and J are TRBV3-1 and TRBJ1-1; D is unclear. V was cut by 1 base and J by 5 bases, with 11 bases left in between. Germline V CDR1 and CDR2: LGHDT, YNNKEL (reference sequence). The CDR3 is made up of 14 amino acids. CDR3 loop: CASSQGTSWTEAFF. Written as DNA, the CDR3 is TGTGCCAGCAGCCAAGGGACGTCCTGGACTGAAGCTTTCTTT.

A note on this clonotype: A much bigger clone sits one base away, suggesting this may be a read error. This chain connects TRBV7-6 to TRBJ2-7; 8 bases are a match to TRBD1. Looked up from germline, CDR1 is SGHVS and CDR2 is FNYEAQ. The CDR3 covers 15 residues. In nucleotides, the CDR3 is TGTGCCAGCAGCCCCGGACAGGGTCGGGCCTACGAGCGGTACTTC. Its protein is CASSPGQGRAYERYF.

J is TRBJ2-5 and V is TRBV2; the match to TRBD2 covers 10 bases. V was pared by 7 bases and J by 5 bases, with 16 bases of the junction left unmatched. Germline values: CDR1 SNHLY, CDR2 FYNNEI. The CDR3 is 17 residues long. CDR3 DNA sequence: TGTGCCAGCACGGGTAGCGGGGGGCGAGAACCACGGGAGACCCAGTACTTC. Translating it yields CASTGSGGREPRETQYF.

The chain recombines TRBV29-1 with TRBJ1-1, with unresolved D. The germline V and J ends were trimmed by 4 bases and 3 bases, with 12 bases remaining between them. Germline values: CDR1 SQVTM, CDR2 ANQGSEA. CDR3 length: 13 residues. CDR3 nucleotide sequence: TGCAGCGTTGGGATGGGGATCGACACTGAAGCTTTCTTT. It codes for CSVGMGIDTEAFF.

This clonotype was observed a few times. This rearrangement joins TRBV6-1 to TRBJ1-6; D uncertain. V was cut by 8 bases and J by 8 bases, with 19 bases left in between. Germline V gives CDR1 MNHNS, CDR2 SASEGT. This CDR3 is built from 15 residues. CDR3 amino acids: CASSARGVPDSPLHF. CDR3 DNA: TGTGCCAGCTCTGCGCGGGGAGTTCCCGATTCACCCCTCCACTTT.

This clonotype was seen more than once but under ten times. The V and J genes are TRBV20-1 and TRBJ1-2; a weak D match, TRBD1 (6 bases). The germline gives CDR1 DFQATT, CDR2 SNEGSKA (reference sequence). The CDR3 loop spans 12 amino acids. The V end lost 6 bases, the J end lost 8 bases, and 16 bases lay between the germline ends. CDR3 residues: CSATTGHGGYTF. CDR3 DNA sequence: TGCAGTGCAACCACGGGACATGGGGGCTACACCTTC.

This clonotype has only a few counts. CDR3 sequence (DNA): TGTGCCAGCAGATTGGGTGAGGGAAACACTGAAGCTTTCTTT. This sequence encodes CASRLGEGNTEAFF. The V call is TRBV12-3 or TRBV12-4, the J call TRBJ1-1; D is ambiguous. V was trimmed by 6 bases and J by 2 bases, leaving 13 bases between them. The CDR3 spans 14 residues.

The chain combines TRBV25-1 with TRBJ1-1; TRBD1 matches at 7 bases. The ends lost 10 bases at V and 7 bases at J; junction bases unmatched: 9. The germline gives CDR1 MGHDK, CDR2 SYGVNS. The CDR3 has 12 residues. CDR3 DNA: TGTGCCACCAACAGGGGAATGGGTGAAGCTTTCTTT. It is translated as CATNRGMGEAFF.

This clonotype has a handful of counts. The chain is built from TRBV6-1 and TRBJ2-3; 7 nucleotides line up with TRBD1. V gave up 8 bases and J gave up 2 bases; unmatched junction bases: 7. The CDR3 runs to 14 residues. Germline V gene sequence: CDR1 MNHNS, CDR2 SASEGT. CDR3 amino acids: CASPGRGTTDTQYF. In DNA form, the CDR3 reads TGTGCCAGCCCGGGCAGGGGGACCACAGATACGCAGTATTTT.

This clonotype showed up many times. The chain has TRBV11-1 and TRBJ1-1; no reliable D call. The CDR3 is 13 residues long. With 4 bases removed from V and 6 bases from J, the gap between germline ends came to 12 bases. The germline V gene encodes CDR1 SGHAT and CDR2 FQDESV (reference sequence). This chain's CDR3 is CASSSLPVAEAFF. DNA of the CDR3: TGTGCCAGCAGCTCCCTCCCAGTGGCTGAAGCTTTCTTT.

The DNA for the CDR3 is TGCGCCAGCAGCCAAGGCTTATTAGCGGGGGCCTGGGGGGCCAACGTCCTGACTTTC. It yields the protein CASSQGLLAGAWGANVLTF. V usage is TRBV4-1 and J usage is TRBJ2-6; 9 bases line up with TRBD2. Unmatched junction bases numbered 11, after V lost 1 base and J lost 4 bases. The CDR3 loop spans 19 amino acids. Germline V gene sequence: CDR1 MGHRA, CDR2 YSYEKL.

The CDR3: CASSFGTTYEQYV. CDR3 coding DNA: TGTGCCAGCAGCTTCGGGACCACTTACGAGCAGTACGTC. J is TRBJ2-7 and V is TRBV11-2; D might be TRBD1 or TRBD2, each matching 5 bases. V lost 3 bases and J lost 4, with 10 bases in between. The CDR3 is made up of 13 amino acids. The germline CDR1 and CDR2 sequences are SGHAT and FQNNGV.

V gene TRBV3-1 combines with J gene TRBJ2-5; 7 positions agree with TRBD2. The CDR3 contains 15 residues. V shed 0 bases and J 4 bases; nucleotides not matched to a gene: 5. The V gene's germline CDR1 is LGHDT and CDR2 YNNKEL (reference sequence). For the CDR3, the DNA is TGTGCCAGCAGCCAAGATCGGGACTACGGAGAGACCCAGTACTTC. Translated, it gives CASSQDRDYGETQYF.

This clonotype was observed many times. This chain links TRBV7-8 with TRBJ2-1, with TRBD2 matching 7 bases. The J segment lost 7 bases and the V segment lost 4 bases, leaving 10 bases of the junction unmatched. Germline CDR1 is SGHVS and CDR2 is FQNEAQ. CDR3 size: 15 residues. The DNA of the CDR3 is TGTGCCAGCAGCTACCGGGACGGGGGGACGAATGAGCAGTTCTTC. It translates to CASSYRDGGTNEQFF.

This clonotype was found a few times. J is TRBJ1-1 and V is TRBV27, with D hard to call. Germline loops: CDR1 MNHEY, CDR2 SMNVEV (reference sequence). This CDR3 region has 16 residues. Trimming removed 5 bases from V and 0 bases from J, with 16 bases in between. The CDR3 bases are TGTGCCAGCAGTCCCCTCCGGGGTAACATGAACACTGAAGCTTTCTTT. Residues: CASSPLRGNMNTEAFF.

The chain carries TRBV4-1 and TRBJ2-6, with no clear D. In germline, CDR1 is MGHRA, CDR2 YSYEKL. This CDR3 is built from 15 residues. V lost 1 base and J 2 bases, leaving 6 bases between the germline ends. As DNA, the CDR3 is TGCGCCAGCAGCCAAGGTAAACCTGGGGCCAACGTCCTGACTTTC. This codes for CASSQGKPGANVLTF.

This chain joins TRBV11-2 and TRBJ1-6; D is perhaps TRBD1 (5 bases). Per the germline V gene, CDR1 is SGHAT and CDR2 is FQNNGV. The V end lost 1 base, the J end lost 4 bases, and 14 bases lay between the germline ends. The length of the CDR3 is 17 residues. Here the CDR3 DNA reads TGTGCCAGCAGCTTAGTAGGGGCAGAGAAATATAATTCACCCCTCCACTTT. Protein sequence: CASSLVGAEKYNSPLHF.

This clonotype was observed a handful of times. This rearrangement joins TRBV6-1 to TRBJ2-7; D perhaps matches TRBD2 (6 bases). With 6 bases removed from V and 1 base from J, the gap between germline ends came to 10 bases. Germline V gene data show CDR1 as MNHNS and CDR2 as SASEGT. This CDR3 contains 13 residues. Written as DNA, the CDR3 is TGTGCCAGCAGCACTGGACTATCCTACGAGCAGTACGTC. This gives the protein CASSTGLSYEQYV.

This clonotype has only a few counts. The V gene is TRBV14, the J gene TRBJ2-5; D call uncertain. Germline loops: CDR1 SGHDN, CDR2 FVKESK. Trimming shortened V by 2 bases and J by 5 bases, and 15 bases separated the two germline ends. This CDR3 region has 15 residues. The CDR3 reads CASSQQTWAMETQYF. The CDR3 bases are TGTGCCAGCAGCCAACAAACGTGGGCGATGGAGACCCAGTACTTC.

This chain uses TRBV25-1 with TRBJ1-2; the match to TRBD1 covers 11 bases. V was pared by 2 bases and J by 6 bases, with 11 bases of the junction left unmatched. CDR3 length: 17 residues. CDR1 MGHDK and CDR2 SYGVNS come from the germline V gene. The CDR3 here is CASSERRMRDRGDGYTF. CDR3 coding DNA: TGTGCCAGCAGTGAAAGGAGGATGCGGGACAGGGGGGATGGCTACACCTTC.

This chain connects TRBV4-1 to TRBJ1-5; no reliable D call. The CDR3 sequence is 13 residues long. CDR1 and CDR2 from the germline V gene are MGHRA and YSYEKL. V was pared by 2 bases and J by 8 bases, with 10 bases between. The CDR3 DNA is TGCGCCAGCAGCCAACTATTGGCGAAGCCCCAGCATTTT. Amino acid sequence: CASSQLLAKPQHF.

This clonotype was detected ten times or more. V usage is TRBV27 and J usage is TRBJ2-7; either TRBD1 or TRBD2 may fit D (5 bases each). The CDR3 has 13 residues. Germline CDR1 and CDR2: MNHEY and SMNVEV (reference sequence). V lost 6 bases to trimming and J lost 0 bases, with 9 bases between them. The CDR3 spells CASSSGSSYEQYF. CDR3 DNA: TGTGCCAGCAGCTCAGGGAGCTCCTACGAGCAGTACTTC.

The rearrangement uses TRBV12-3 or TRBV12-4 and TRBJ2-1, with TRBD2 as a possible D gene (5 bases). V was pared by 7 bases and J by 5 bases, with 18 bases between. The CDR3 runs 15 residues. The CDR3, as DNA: TGTGCCAGCACCCCGAGGGTGCTAGTAGACAATGAGCAGTTCTTC. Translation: CASTPRVLVDNEQFF.

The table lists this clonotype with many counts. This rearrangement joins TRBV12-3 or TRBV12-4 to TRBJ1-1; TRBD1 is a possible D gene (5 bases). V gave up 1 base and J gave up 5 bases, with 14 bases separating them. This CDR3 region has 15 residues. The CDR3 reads CASSLGPQGITEAFF. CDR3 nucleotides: TGTGCCAGCAGTTTAGGCCCTCAGGGAATTACTGAAGCTTTCTTT.

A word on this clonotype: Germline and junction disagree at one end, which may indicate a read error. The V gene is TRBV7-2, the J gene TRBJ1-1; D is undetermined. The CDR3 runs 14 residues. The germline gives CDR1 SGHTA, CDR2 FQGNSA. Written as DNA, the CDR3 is TGCGCCAGCAGCTTTGGGTGGGGAGGCACTGAAGCTTTCTTT. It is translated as CASSFGWGGTEAFF.

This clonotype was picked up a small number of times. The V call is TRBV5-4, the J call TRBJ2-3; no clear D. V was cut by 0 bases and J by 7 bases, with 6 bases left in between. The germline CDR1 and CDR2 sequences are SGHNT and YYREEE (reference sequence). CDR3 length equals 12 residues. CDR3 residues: CASSLGFNTQYF. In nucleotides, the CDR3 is TGTGCCAGCAGCTTGGGCTTTAATACGCAGTATTTT.